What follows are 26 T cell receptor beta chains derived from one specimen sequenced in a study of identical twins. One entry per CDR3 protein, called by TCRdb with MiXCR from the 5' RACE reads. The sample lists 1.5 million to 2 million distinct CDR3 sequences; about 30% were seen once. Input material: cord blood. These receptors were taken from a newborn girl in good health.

The CDR3 sequence is CASSTTLSSYNEQFF. The DNA of the CDR3 is TGCGCCAGCAGCACCACCTTGAGCTCCTACAATGAGCAGTTCTTC. The chain links TRBV5-1 to TRBJ2-1; D remains unclear. Between the trimmed V and J ends, which lost 4 bases and 0 bases, there was a span of 11 bases. This CDR3 comprises 15 residues. Per the germline V gene, CDR1 is SGHRS and CDR2 is YFSETQ.

This CDR3 is CASSEELAGSYNEQYF. CDR3 in DNA: TGTGCCAGCAGTGAAGAACTAGCGGGATCCTACAATGAGCAGTACTTC. The V and J genes are TRBV2 and TRBJ2-1; 10 nucleotides agree with TRBD2. With the DNA end fitting TRBJ2-7 better, the J assignment may be wrong. The length of the CDR3 is 16 residues. Germline V gives CDR1 SNHLY, CDR2 FYNNEI.

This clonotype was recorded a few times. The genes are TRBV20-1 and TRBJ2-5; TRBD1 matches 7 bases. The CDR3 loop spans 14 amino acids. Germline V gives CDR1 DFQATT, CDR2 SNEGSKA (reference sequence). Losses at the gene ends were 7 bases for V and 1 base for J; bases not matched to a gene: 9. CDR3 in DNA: TGCAGTGGTCCTCTTCCAGGGGGCCAAGAGACCCAGTACTTC. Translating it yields CSGPLPGGQETQYF.

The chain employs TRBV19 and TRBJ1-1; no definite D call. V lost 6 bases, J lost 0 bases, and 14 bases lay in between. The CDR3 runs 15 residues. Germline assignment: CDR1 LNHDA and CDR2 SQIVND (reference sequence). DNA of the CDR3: TGTGCCAGTAGAGTAGGAGGGCCTATGAACACTGAAGCTTTCTTT. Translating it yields CASRVGGPMNTEAFF.

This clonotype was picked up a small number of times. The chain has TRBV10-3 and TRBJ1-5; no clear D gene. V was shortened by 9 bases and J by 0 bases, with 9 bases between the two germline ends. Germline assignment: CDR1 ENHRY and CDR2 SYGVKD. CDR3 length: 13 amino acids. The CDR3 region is CAIGQDSNQPQHF. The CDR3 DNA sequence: TGTGCCATTGGGCAGGATAGCAATCAGCCCCAGCATTTT.

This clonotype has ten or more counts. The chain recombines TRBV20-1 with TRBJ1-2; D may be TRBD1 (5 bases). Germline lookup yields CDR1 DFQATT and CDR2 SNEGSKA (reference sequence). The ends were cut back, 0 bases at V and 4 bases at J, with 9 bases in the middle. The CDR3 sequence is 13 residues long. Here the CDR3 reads CSARERRGYGYTF. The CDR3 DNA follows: TGCAGTGCTAGAGAGAGGAGGGGCTATGGCTACACCTTC.

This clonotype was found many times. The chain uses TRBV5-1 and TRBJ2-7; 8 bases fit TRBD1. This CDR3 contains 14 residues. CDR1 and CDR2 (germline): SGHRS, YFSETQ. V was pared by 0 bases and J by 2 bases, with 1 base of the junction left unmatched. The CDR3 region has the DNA TGCGCCAGCAGCTTGGCGGGACAGGCCTACGAGCAGTACTTC. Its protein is CASSLAGQAYEQYF.

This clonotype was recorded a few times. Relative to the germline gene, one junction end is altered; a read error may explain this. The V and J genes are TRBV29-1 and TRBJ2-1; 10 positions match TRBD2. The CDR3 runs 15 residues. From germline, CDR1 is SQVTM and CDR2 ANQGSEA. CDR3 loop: CSAGTGTSVYNEPFF. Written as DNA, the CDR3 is TGCAGCGCTGGGACCGGGACTAGCGTTTACAATGAGCCGTTCTTC.

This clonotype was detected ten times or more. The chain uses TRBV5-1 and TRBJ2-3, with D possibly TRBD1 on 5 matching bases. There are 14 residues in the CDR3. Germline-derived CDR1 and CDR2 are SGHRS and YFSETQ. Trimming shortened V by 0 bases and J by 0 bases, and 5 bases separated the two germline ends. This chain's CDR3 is CASSLDRSTDTQYF. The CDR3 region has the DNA TGCGCCAGCAGCTTGGACAGGAGCACAGATACGCAGTATTTT.

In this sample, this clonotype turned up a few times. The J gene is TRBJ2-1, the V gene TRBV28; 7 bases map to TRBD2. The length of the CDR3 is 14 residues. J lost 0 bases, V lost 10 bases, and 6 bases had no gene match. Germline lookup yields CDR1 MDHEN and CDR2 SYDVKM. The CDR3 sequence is CATQGLVSYNEQFF. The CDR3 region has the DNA TGTGCCACACAAGGACTAGTCTCCTACAATGAGCAGTTCTTC.

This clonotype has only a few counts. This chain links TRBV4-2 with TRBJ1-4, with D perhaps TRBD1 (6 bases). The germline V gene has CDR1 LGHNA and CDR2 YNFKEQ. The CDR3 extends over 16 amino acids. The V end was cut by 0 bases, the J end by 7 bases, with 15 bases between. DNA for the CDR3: TGTGCCAGCAGCCAAGATCCGACAGGATGGGGTGAAAAACTGTTTTTT. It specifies CASSQDPTGWGEKLFF.

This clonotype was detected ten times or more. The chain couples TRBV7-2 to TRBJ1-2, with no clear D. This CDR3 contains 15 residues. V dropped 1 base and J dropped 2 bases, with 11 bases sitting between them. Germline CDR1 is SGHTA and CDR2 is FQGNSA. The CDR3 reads CASSLEAYTNYGYTF. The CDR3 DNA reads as TGTGCCAGCAGCTTAGAAGCTTACACAAACTATGGCTACACCTTC.

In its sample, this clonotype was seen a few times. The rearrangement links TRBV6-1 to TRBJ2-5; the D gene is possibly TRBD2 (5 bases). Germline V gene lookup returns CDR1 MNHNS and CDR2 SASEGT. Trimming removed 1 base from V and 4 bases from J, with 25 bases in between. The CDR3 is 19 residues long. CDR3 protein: CASSEDPRSLGPTRETQYF. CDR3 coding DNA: TGTGCCAGCAGTGAAGATCCAAGAAGTCTAGGCCCAACTAGAGAGACCCAGTACTTC.

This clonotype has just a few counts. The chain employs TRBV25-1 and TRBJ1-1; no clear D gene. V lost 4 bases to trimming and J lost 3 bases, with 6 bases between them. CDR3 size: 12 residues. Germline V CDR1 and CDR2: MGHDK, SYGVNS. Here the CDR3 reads CASSGGDTEAFF. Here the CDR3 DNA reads TGTGCCAGCAGTGGCGGGGACACTGAAGCTTTCTTT.

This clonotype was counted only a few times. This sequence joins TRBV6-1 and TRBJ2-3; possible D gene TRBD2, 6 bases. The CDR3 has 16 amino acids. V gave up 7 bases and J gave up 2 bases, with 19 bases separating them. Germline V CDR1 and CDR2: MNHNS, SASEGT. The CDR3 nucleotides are TGTGCCAGCATCCGGCAGGTAGCGGCCCCCACAGATACGCAGTATTTT. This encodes CASIRQVAAPTDTQYF.

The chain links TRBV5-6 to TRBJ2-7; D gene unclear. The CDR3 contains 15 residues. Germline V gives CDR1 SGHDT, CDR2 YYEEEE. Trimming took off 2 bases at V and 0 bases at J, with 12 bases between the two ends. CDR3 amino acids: CASSFSPYGSYEQYF. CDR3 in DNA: TGTGCCAGCAGCTTTTCACCGTACGGCTCCTACGAGCAGTACTTC.

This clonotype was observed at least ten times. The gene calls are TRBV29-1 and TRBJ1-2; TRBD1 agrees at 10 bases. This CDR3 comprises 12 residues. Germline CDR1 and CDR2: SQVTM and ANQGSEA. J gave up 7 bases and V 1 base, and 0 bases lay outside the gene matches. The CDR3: CSVEGQGAGYTF. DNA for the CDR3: TGCAGCGTTGAAGGACAGGGGGCTGGCTACACCTTC.

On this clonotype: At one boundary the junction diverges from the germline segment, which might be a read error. Here the CDR3 DNA reads TGTGTCAGCAGCTTAGTGGGGACCATGGCAGGTGAGCAGTTCTTC. Protein sequence: CVSSLVGTMAGEQFF. The chain uses TRBV7-8 and TRBJ2-1; tentatively, D is TRBD1 or TRBD2 (5 bases each). Germline CDR1 and CDR2: SGHVS and FQNEAQ. This CDR3 is built from 15 residues.

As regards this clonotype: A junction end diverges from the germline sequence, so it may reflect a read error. The chain's CDR3 is CVSSQSPGLLNNEQFF. The DNA for the CDR3 is TGTGTCAGCAGCCAGTCCCCGGGACTACTAAACAATGAGCAGTTCTTC. The J gene is TRBJ2-1, the V gene TRBV3-1, with 7 nucleotides matching TRBD2. The germline gives CDR1 LGHDT, CDR2 YNNKEL (reference sequence). The CDR3 runs to 16 residues.

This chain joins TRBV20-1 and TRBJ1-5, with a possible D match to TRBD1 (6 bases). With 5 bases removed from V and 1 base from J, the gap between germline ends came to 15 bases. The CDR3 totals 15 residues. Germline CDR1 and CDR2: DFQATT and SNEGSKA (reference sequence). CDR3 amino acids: CSAQGNNWSNQPQHF. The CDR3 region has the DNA TGCAGTGCTCAGGGGAATAATTGGAGCAATCAGCCCCAGCATTTT.

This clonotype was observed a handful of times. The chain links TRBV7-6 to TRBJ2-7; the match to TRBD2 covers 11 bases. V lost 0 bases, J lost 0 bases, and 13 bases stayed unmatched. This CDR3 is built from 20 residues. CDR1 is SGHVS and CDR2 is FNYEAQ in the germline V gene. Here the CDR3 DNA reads TGTGCCAGCAGCTTAGCCCCCGTAATAGCGGGAGGGACGAGCTCCTACGAGCAGTACTTC. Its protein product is CASSLAPVIAGGTSSYEQYF.

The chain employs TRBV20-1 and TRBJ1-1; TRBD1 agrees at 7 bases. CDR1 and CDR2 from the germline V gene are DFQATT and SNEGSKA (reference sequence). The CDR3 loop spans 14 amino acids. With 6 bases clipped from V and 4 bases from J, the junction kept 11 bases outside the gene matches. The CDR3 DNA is TGCAGTGCCAAGCTGATGGCAGGGGGCACTGAAGCTTTCTTT. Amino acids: CSAKLMAGGTEAFF.

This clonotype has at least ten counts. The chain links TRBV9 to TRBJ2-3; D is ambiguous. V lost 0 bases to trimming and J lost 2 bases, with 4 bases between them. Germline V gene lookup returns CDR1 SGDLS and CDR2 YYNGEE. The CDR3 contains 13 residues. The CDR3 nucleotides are TGTGCCAGCAGCGTAGTACTCACAGATACGCAGTATTTT. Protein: CASSVVLTDTQYF. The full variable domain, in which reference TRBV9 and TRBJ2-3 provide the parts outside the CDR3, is DSGVTQTPKHLITATGQRVTLRCSPRSGDLSVYWYQQSLDQGLQFLIQYYNGEERAKGNILERFSAQQFPDLHSELNLSSLELGDSALYFCASSVVLTDTQYFGPGTRLTVL.

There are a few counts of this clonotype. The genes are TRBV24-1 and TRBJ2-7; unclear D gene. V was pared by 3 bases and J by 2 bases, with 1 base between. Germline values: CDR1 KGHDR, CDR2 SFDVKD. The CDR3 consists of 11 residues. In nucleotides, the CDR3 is TGTGCCACCAGTGATGCCTACGAGCAGTACTTC. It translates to CATSDAYEQYF.

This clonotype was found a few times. This CDR3 is CASSEEGTRIDTQYF. In DNA, the CDR3 is TGTGCCAGCAGCGAAGAGGGGACTAGAATAGATACGCAGTATTTT. The chain employs TRBV9 and TRBJ2-3; 8 positions match TRBD2. With 3 bases clipped from V and 5 bases from J, the junction kept 8 bases outside the gene matches. The germline V gene has CDR1 SGDLS and CDR2 YYNGEE. The CDR3 sequence is 15 residues long.

This CDR3 reads CASSQGPGGSEAFF. As DNA, the CDR3 is TGTGCCAGCAGCCAAGGCCCCGGGGGGAGTGAAGCTTTCTTT. The rearrangement joins TRBV14 to TRBJ1-1; tentative D call: TRBD1 (5 bases). Per the germline V gene, CDR1 is SGHDN and CDR2 is FVKESK. The CDR3 sequence is 14 residues long. With 1 base removed from V and 7 bases from J, the gap between germline ends came to 13 bases.